This T cell receptor beta chain appears in the sequencing data of a study of cytomegalovirus exposure and HLA in healthy donors. Study results and caveats: High sensitivity and specificity were reportedly achieved when the classifier diagnosed cytomegalovirus status.

The data were produced by immunoSEQ multiplex PCR, yet TCRdb's version contains in-frame clones alone and is incomplete. The sample includes some 45,000 clones, 94% of them seen just once. As for this clone: Its antigen is as yet unknown.

Looked up from germline, CDR1 is MNHEY and CDR2 is SMNVEV (reference sequence). The CDR3 consists of 13 residues. V trimming: 8 bases; J trimming: 6 bases; junction bases outside the gene matches: 7. This chain links TRBV27 with TRBJ2-1; 7 positions match TRBD2. The sequenced material came from PBMCs. This sequence originates from a woman between 18 and 29 years old in good health and CMV-seropositive. CDR3 DNA: TGTGCCAGCGGCCTTTTAGCGGGCAATGAGCAGTTCTTC. It translates to CASGLLAGNEQFF.